One TCR beta chain is described in this entry. The data are from a study of blood T cell repertoires in COVID-19. Whole-study context: T cells, B-cell-depleted T cells, or PBMCs provided the cDNA or gDNA that served as material.

Authors' data handling: Amplified reference gene primers provided the basis for estimating nucleated cell counts. The repertoire was sequenced with immunoSEQ multiplex PCR; TCRdb's copy has only in-frame clones and lacks some. V, J and clone size reflect that table, while D and trimming were determined from the DNA. The sample records 100,000 or so clones, 75% to 90% being singletons. V was cut by 1 base and J by 2 bases, with 11 bases left in between. Germline values: CDR1 LNHDA, CDR2 SQIVND (reference sequence). This CDR3 has 15 amino acids. The sequenced sample consisted of peripheral blood. This TCR was recovered from a man in his sixties with acute or convalescent COVID-19. J is TRBJ1-1 and V is TRBV19; TRBD1 is a possible D gene (6 bases). The CDR3 sequence is CASSIGQGRNTEAFF. CDR3 bases: TGTGCCAGTAGTATAGGCCAGGGGCGTAACACTGAAGCTTTCTTT.